This T cell receptor (beta chain) was found in a study of T cell repertoires in cytomegalovirus infection. The overall study: Public TCR beta signatures provided an indication of both CMV infection and a matching HLA type. Findings and caveats of the study: Public TCR beta family frequency separated CMV-and-HLA carriers, including in an independent cohort.

With V trimmed by 1 base and J by 7 bases, 9 bases remained unmatched. This CDR3 is built from 16 residues. The germline V gene encodes CDR1 SGHVS and CDR2 FNYEAQ. TCRdb re-called the reads with MiXCR, one entry per CDR3 protein. The profile covers roughly 230,000 distinct CDR3 sequences, with over 15% appearing a single time and roughly 50% taken by the ten largest. This clonotype was recorded at least ten times. Its antigen is not identified. The rearrangement joins TRBV7-6 to TRBJ2-7; 11 bases agree with TRBD2. Sequencing was performed on CD8+ T cells from PBMCs. This TCR was sampled from a human donor in good health (CMV status not recorded). Some clones in this sample may be carry-over from other donors' samples. The CDR3 DNA is TGTGCCAGCAGCTTAGACGGACTAGCGGGTGCACGGGAGCAGTACTTC. This gives the protein CASSLDGLAGAREQYF.